Listed below are T cell receptor beta chains from one sample, sequenced in a study of blood T cell repertoires in COVID-19. The repertoire was sequenced with immunoSEQ multiplex PCR; TCRdb's copy has only in-frame clones and lacks some. The table lists some 340,000 clones, 85% of them singletons. Sample: peripheral blood. The receptors originated from a woman aged 18-30 years with acute or convalescent COVID-19. Each CDR3 is given with its conserved first and last residue.

length,V,J,CDR3
14,TRBV10-3,TRBJ1-1,CAIGKEDRATEAFF
14,TRBV29-1,TRBJ2-2,CSVSSGIRTGELFF
17,TRBV29-1,TRBJ1-1,CSARERTGALSNTEAFF
14,TRBV3-1/TRBV3-2,TRBJ1-5,CASSQAGGNQPQHF
17,TRBV7-3,TRBJ2-6,CASSLNAGEPGANVLTF
17,TRBV6-1,TRBJ2-3,CASSEAGMTGSTDTQYF
17,TRBV11-2,TRBJ1-3,CASSLMAWDSSGNTIYF
14,TRBV19,TRBJ1-3,CASSAGVDGNTIYF
16,TRBV29-1,TRBJ2-3,CSVEGAGTGGQDTQYF
11,TRBV6-5,TRBJ1-2,CASKSAEGYTF
19,TRBV28,TRBJ2-3,CASSLTLWTSGGGTDTQYF
13,TRBV5-1,TRBJ2-5,CASSILRGETQYF
16,TRBV4-1,TRBJ2-7,CASSQDSVGQGYEQYF
13,TRBV5-1,TRBJ2-2,CASLAVNTGELFF
15,TRBV4-1,TRBJ1-1,CASSKGQGMNTEAFF
14,TRBV5-1,TRBJ1-2,CASSLEGVSGGYTF
13,TRBV9,TRBJ1-1,CASSHAFGQERLF
13,TRBV11-3,TRBJ1-1,CASSLEGDTLAQF
17,TRBV28,TRBJ1-3,CASSPDEGTGLRNTIYF
15,TRBV5-8,TRBJ1-5,CASSLVEGSNQPQHF
14,TRBV2,TRBJ2-7,CASRSGQLSYEQYF
15,TRBV5-1,TRBJ2-1,CASSLQRVGDNEQFF
13,TRBV6-5,TRBJ1-1,CASLQTGNTEAFF
14,TRBV5-1,TRBJ2-2,CASSSTGSTGELFF
13,TRBV24-1,TRBJ2-1,CATSSDRVNEQFF
14,TRBV9,TRBJ1-1,CASSPGGAGTEAFF
15,TRBV27,TRBJ1-4,CASSLEGQGAEKLFF
15,TRBV9,TRBJ1-2,CASSVEGGPNYGYTF
16,TRBV12-5,TRBJ1-2,CASGLSPSTAYYGYTF